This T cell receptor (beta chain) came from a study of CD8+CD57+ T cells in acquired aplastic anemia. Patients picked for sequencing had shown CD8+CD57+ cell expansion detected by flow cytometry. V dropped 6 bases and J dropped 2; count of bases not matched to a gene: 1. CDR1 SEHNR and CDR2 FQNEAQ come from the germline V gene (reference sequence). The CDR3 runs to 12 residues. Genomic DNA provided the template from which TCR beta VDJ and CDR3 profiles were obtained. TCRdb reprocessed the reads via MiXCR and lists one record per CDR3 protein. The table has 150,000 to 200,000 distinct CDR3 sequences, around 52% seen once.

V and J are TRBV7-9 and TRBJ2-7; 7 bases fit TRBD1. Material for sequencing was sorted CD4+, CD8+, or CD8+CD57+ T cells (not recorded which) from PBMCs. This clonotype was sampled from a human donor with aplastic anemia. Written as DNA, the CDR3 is TGTGCCAGCAGACAGGGGACCTACGAGCAGTACTTC. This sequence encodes CASRQGTYEQYF.